Shown below are 9 T cell receptor beta chains from a single sample sequenced in a study of spatial heterogeneity in lung cancer. MiXCR, run by TCRdb on the 5' RACE reads, gives a single entry per CDR3 protein. Among roughly 48,000 distinct CDR3 sequences listed, roughly 5% were seen once. As to time point: sample taken at primary tumor resection. Unsorted whole RNA from tumor, nontumor lung or frozen PBMC underwent sequencing. The sequences come from PBMCs, collected at surgery. Receptors originate from a male donor with early-stage non-small cell lung cancer.

This clonotype has ten or more counts. This chain joins TRBV20-1 and TRBJ2-2, with 8 bases aligning to TRBD2. CDR3 size: 16 residues. Germline trimming cut 0 bases from V and 5 bases from J; bases unmatched to any gene: 8. Germline V gene data show CDR1 as DFQATT and CDR2 as SNEGSKA (reference sequence). CDR3 residues: CSARDAAGGHTGELFF. CDR3 nucleotides: TGCAGTGCTAGAGATGCGGCGGGAGGCCATACCGGGGAGCTGTTTTTT.

Only a few counts were recorded for this clonotype. This rearrangement joins TRBV7-9 to TRBJ2-3; D is unresolved. CDR1 and CDR2 (germline): SEHNR, FQNEAQ (reference sequence). V lost 0 bases to trimming and J lost 5 bases, with 12 bases between them. The CDR3 loop spans 15 amino acids. Here the CDR3 reads CASSLAVTSEDTQYF. The CDR3 bases are TGTGCCAGCAGCTTAGCGGTGACATCAGAAGATACGCAGTATTTT.

This clonotype occurred many times. This chain links TRBV28 with TRBJ1-5; D not certain. CDR3 length: 13 residues. Trimming left V 6 bases short and J 3 bases short, with 9 bases between. The germline CDR1 and CDR2 sequences are MDHEN and SYDVKM. Here the CDR3 reads CASRRTVNQPQHF. CDR3 in DNA: TGTGCCAGCAGGCGTACAGTCAATCAGCCCCAGCATTTT.

The V call is TRBV18, the J call TRBJ1-4, with 8 bases lining up with TRBD1. The CDR3 is 16 residues long. The V gene's germline CDR1 is KGHSH and CDR2 LQKENI. The V and J ends lost 4 bases and 5 bases, in that order; junction bases with no gene match: 9. The CDR3 coding sequence is TGTGCCAGCTCACGGGGGACAGGTGGTGCGAATGAAAAACTGTTTTTT. Residues: CASSRGTGGANEKLFF.

This clonotype was recorded at least ten times. This chain joins TRBV2 and TRBJ2-1, with a tentative D call TRBD1 (6 bases). V lost 6 bases, J lost 9 bases, and 21 bases lay in between. From germline, CDR1 is SNHLY and CDR2 FYNNEI. CDR3 length: 15 residues. CDR3 DNA: TGTGCCAGCAGGTCCGGGACACCGCGGGTCGGTGAGCAGTTCTTC. This sequence encodes CASRSGTPRVGEQFF. Combining the CDR3 with reference TRBV2 and TRBJ2-1 gives the whole variable domain EPEVTQTPSHQVTQMGQEVILRCVPISNHLYFYWYRQILGQKVEFLVSFYNNEISEKSEIFDDQFSVERPDGSNFTLKIRSTKLEDSAMYFCASRSGTPRVGEQFFGPGTRLTVL.

This clonotype occurred many times. The chain links TRBV5-6 to TRBJ2-3; 11 bases map to TRBD2. Unmatched junction bases numbered 6, after V lost 4 bases and J lost 5 bases. The germline gives CDR1 SGHDT, CDR2 YYEEEE. The CDR3 is 15 residues long. CDR3 in DNA: TGTGCCAGCAGCCGCGGTGGGACTAGCGGAGATACGCAGTATTTT. Encoded protein: CASSRGGTSGDTQYF.

V usage is TRBV2 and J usage is TRBJ2-7; 7 nucleotides align to TRBD1. With V trimmed by 7 bases and J by 3 bases, 9 bases remained unmatched. Germline CDR1 is SNHLY and CDR2 is FYNNEI. The CDR3 extends over 14 amino acids. CDR3 in DNA: TGTGCCAGCAACCGACAGGGTAAAGACTACGAGCAGTACTTC. This gives the protein CASNRQGKDYEQYF.

This clonotype turned up a few times. J is TRBJ2-1 and V is TRBV28; unclear D gene. Germline CDR1 reads MDHEN; CDR2 reads SYDVKM. V gave up 6 bases and J gave up 9 bases, with 12 bases separating them. CDR3 length equals 12 residues. CDR3 amino acids: CASRNTLGEQFF. CDR3 sequence (DNA): TGTGCCAGCAGGAACACGCTTGGTGAGCAGTTCTTC.

The chain employs TRBV4-2 and TRBJ2-2; D gene unclear. In germline, CDR1 is LGHNA, CDR2 YNFKEQ. CDR3 length: 14 amino acids. V shed 1 base and J shed 4 bases, with 7 bases lying between them. CDR3 DNA: TGTGCCAGCAGCCAAGTGGCTAGCACCGGGGAGCTGTTTTTT. This encodes CASSQVASTGELFF.